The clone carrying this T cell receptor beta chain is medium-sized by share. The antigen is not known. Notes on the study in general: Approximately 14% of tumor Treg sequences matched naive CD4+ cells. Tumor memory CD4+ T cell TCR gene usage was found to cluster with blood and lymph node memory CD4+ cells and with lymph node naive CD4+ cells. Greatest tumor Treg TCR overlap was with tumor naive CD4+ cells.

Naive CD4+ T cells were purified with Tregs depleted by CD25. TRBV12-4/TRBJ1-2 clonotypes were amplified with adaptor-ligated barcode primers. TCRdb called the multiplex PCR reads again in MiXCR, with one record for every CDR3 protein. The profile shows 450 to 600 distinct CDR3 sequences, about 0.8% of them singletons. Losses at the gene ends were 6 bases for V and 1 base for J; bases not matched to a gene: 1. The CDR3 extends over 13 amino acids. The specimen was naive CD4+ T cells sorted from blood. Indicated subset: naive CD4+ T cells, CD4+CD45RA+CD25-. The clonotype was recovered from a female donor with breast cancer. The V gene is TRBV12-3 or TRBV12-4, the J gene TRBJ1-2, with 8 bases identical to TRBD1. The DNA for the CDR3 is TGTGCCAGCAGGGACAGGGATAACTATGGCTACACCTTC. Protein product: CASRDRDNYGYTF.